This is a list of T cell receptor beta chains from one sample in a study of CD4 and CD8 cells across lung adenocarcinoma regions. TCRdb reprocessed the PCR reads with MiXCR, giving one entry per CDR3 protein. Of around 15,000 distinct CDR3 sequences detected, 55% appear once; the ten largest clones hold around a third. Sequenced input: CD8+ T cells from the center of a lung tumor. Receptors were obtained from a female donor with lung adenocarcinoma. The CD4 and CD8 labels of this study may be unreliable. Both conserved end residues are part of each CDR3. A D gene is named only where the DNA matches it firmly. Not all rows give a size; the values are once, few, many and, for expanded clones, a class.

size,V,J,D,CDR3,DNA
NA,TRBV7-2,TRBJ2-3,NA,CASSARTSTDTQYF,TGTGCCAGCAGCGCGCGGACTTCTACAGATACGCAGTATTTT
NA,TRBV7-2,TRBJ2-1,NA,CASSLFYEQFF,TGTGCCAGCAGCTTATTCTATGAGCAGTTCTTC
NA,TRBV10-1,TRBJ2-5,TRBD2,CAGSGGSVRETQYF,TGCGCGGGGAGTGGGGGGAGTGTGCGGGAGACGCAGTACTTT
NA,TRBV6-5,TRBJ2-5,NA,CARGYGGSNTDTQYF,TGTGCCAGGGGTTACGGGGGCAGTAACACAGATACCCAGTACTTC
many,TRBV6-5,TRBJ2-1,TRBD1,CASSYGTGGGEQFF,TGTGCCAGCAGTTACGGGACAGGGGGCGGTGAGCAGTTCTTC
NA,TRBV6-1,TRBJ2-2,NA,CASSGRPDGTGAQDF,TGTGCCAGCAGCGGACGGCCGGATGGGACCGGGGCGCAGGATTTT
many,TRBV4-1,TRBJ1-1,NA,CASSPRRGRAEAFF,TGCGCCAGCAGCCCGAGGCGGGGAAGAGCTGAAGCTTTCTTT
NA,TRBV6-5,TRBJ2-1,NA,CASSSGPGTGEQFF,TGTGCCAGCAGTTCTGGACCGGGTACGGGTGAGCAGTTCTTC
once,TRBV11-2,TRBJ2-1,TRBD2,CASSVSGTSGGVAQFF,TGTGCCAGCAGCGTTTCCGGGACTAGCGGGGGGGTGGCCCAGTTCTTC
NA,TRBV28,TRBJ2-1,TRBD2,CASRPGGHSGNNEQFF,TGTGCCAGCAGGCCGGGAGGGCATAGCGGGAACAATGAGCAGTTCTTC
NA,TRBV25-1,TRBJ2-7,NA,CASSEYMKGGQYF,TGTGCCAGCAGTGAATATATGAAGGGGGGGCAGTACTTC
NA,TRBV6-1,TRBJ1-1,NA,CASTRQGVAFF,TGTGCCAGCACCCGACAAGGGGTGGCTTTCTTT
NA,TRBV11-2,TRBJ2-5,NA,CASSFIETQYF,TGTGCCAGCAGCTTCATTGAGACCCAGTACTTC
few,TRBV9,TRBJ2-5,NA,CASSRAVYNEQYF,TGTGCCAGCAGCAGGGCGGTGTACAATGAGCAGTACTTC
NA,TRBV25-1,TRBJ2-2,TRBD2,CASSSSGGASGELFF,TGTGCCAGCAGTTCTAGCGGGGGGGCATCGGGGGAGCTGTTTTTT
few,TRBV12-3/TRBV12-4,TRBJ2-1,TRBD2,CASSLAGAGGGGDNEQFF,TGTGCCAGCAGTTTGGCGGGGGCGGGGGGGGGGGGCGACAATGAGCAGTTCTTC
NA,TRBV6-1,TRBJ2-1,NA,CASRFGAYNEQFF,TGTGCCAGCAGGTTCGGGGCGTACAATGAGCAGTTCTTC
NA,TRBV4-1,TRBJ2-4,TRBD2,CASSQVRSGSTFF,TGCGCCAGCAGCCAGGTTCGTAGCGGGAGTACGTTCTTC
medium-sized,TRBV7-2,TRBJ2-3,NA,CASTELALSTDTQYF,TGTGCCAGCACCGAGCTAGCGCTTTCCACAGATACGCAGTATTTT
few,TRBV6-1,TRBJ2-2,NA,CASKDSRGSLRTGELFF,TGTGCCAGCAAGGACAGCCGGGGCAGTTTAAGGACCGGGGAGCTGTTTTTT
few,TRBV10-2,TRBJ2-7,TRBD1,CASSGKGQGYEQYF,TGCGCCAGCAGTGGTAAGGGACAGGGATACGAGCAGTACTTC
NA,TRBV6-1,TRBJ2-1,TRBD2,CASSPAGTSRGGGYNEQFF,TGTGCCAGCAGTCCCGCCGGGACTTCCCGCGGGGGGGGTTACAATGAGCAGTTCTTC
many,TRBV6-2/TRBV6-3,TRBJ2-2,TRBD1,CASSSQGAGELFF,TGTGCCAGCAGTTCCCAGGGGGCCGGGGAGCTGTTTTTT
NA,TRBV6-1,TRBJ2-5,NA,CAGRGGPGTDTQYF,TGTGCGGGCAGGGGGGGCCCAGGTACAGATACGCAGTACTTT
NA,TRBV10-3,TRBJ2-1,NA,CAISSIPNEQFF,TGTGCCATCAGTAGCATACCCAATGAGCAGTTCTTC
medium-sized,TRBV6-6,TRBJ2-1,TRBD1,CASSSGQGGTYNEQFF,TGTGCCAGCAGTTCCGGACAGGGTGGGACCTACAATGAGCAGTTCTTC
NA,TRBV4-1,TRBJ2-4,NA,CARGPWVYATNTQYF,TGCGCCCGCGGCCCTTGGGTGTACGCCACAAACACGCAGTATTTC
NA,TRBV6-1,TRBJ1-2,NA,CASSEDLQINYGYTF,TGTGCCAGCAGTGAAGATCTACAGATTAACTATGGCTACACCTTC
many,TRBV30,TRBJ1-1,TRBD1,CAWSQGAITEAFF,TGTGCCTGGAGTCAGGGGGCGATTACTGAAGCTTTCTTT
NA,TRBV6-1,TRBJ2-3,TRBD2,CASSEGAGTSAPETQYF,TGTGCCAGCAGTGAGGGGGCCGGGACTAGCGCGCCAGAGACGCAGTATTTT
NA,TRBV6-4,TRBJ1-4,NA,CASSDSNRVDEKLFF,TGTGCCAGCAGTGACTCGAACAGGGTAGATGAAAAACTGTTTTTT
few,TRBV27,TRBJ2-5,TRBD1,CASSSDRGWETQYF,TGTGCCAGCAGTTCGGACAGGGGTTGGGAGACCCAGTACTTC
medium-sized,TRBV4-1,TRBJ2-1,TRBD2,CASSQDHTSGGLYNEQFF,TGCGCCAGCAGCCAAGACCACACGAGCGGGGGACTGTACAATGAGCAGTTCTTC
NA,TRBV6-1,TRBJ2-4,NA,CASRVTGQWGINIQYF,TGTGCCAGCCGTGTCACGGGGCAGTGGGGCATAAACATTCAGTACTTC
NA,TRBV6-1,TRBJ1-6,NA,CASSQTAPLHF,TGTGCCAGCAGTCAGACAGCCCCCCTCCACTTT
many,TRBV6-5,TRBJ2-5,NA,CASSRVRETQYF,TGTGCCAGCAGTCGGGTTAGGGAGACCCAGTACTTC
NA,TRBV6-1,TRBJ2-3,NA,CASQRSRGAESTDTQYF,TGTGCCAGCCAGAGGAGTCGGGGGGCGGAGAGCACAGATACGCAGTATTTT
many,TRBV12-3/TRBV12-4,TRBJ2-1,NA,CASSLWWGGGGGDNEQFF,TGTGCCAGCAGTTTGTGGTGGGGGGGGGGGGGGGGCGACAATGAGCAGTTCTTC
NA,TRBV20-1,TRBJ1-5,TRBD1,CSAVGGQGRQPQHF,TGCAGTGCCGTCGGGGGACAGGGCAGACAGCCCCAGCATTTT
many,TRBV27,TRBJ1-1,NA,CASSLLRTGGSTEAFF,TGTGCCAGCAGTTTACTTAGGACGGGGGGGAGCACTGAAGCTTTCTTT
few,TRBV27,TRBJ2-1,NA,CASSWGAGPTSYNEQFF,TGTGCCAGCAGTTGGGGAGCGGGTCCCACCTCCTACAATGAGCAGTTCTTC
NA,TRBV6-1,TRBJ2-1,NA,CASSTGNEQFF,TGTGCCAGCAGCACCGGGAATGAGCAGTTCTTC